These 21 T cell receptor beta chains share one sample of origin, sequenced in a study of STAT5B mutations in CD4+ large granular lymphocyte leukemia. Method: immunoSEQ multiplex PCR; TCRdb's copy keeps in-frame clones and lacks some. Of more than 25,000 clones listed, approximately 80% are singletons. The sample comprised CD4+ T cells from blood buffy coats. These receptors were obtained from a human donor in good health.

The chain carries TRBV2 and TRBJ2-3, with 12 bases that match TRBD2. The CDR3 contains 17 residues. Germline V CDR1 and CDR2: SNHLY, FYNNEI. V lost 10 bases, J lost 4 bases, and 15 bases stayed unmatched. In nucleotides, the CDR3 is TGTGCCATCAAAAAAGGACTAGCGGGGCTCGGTGCAGATACGCAGTATTTT. This gives the protein CAIKKGLAGLGADTQYF.

J is TRBJ2-1 and V is TRBV19; 12 bases agree with TRBD2. This CDR3 has 15 residues. Germline V gene sequence: CDR1 LNHDA, CDR2 SQIVND (reference sequence). V dropped 4 bases and J dropped 12; count of bases not matched to a gene: 10. Here the CDR3 reads CASSTSGREALAQFF. As DNA, the CDR3 is TGTGCCAGTAGTACTAGCGGGAGGGAAGCCTTAGCGCAGTTCTTC. Looking up the rest from reference TRBV19 and TRBJ2-1 gives the full variable domain: DGGITQSPKYLFRKEGQNVTLSCEQNLNHDAMYWYRQDPGQGLRLIYYSQIVNDFQKGDIAEGYSVSREKKESFPLTVTSAQKNPTAFYLCASSTSGREALAQFFGPGTRLTVL.

V and J are TRBV6-6 and TRBJ2-1; 11 bases match TRBD2. The germline V gene has CDR1 MNHNY and CDR2 SVGAGI (reference sequence). The V segment lost 4 bases and the J segment 6 bases; nucleotides outside the gene matches: 5. This CDR3 has 15 amino acids. CDR3 DNA sequence: TGTGCCAGCAGTTCCCCCGGGACTAGCGGCAATGAGCAGTTCTTC. Translated: CASSSPGTSGNEQFF.

Comment on this clone: One end of the junction varies from germline; a read error may be responsible. The rearrangement joins TRBV7-7 to TRBJ2-2; D may be TRBD1 (6 bases). The V gene's germline CDR1 is SSHAT and CDR2 FNYEAQ (reference sequence). CDR3 size: 15 residues. This CDR3 is CASSLQGPGVGELFF. The CDR3 DNA sequence: TGTGCTAGCAGCTTGCAGGGGCCAGGTGTCGGGGAGCTGTTTTTT.

The chain links TRBV10-3 to TRBJ2-3; possible D gene TRBD2, 6 bases. The CDR3 has 15 residues. Between the trimmed V and J ends, which lost 4 bases and 0 bases, there was a span of 11 bases. Germline CDR1 and CDR2: ENHRY and SYGVKD. This CDR3 is CAISGASVSTDTQYF. CDR3 coding DNA: TGTGCCATCAGTGGGGCTAGCGTCAGCACAGATACGCAGTATTTT.

The chain is built from TRBV29-1 and TRBJ2-5; D tentatively fits TRBD1 or TRBD2 (5 bases each). The CDR3 runs to 12 residues. Germline V gene data show CDR1 as SQVTM and CDR2 as ANQGSEA. Trimming stripped 7 bases from V and 1 base from J, with 10 bases between. CDR3 in amino acids: CSESGSQETQYF. In nucleotides, the CDR3 is TGCAGCGAGTCAGGGAGCCAAGAGACCCAGTACTTC.

The chain carries TRBV10-2 and TRBJ2-5; D may be TRBD2 (5 bases). V was clipped by 6 bases and J by 5 bases, with 13 bases between them. The CDR3 contains 13 residues. Germline assignment: CDR1 WSHSY and CDR2 SAAADI. The CDR3 sequence is CASSEPPGETQYF. DNA of the CDR3: TGCGCCAGCAGCGAACCTCCGGGGGAGACCCAGTACTTC.

The chain carries TRBV11-2 and TRBJ1-3; possible D gene TRBD1, 5 bases. The germline V and J ends were trimmed by 5 bases and 0 bases, with 14 bases remaining between them. The germline CDR1 and CDR2 sequences are SGHAT and FQNNGV. CDR3 length equals 16 residues. CDR3 nucleotide sequence: TGTGCCAGCAGCACCGGGACGGTACTCTCTGGAAACACCATATATTTT. It yields the protein CASSTGTVLSGNTIYF.

This clone has only one observation. The chain employs TRBV5-4 and TRBJ2-6; tentative D call: TRBD1 (5 bases). Between the trimmed V and J ends, which lost 3 bases and 3 bases, there was a span of 16 bases. CDR3 length: 17 amino acids. Germline V lookup: CDR1 SGHNT, CDR2 YYREEE (reference sequence). CDR3 loop: CASSSQGLFIGANVLTF. The DNA of the CDR3 is TGTGCCAGCAGCTCCCAGGGTCTGTTTATTGGGGCCAACGTCCTGACTTTC.

The chain couples TRBV19 to TRBJ2-2; TRBD1 aligns across 8 bases. The length of the CDR3 is 16 residues. V shed 4 bases, J shed 4 bases, and the junction held 8 bases outside the gene matches. In germline, CDR1 is LNHDA, CDR2 SQIVND (reference sequence). The CDR3 DNA follows: TGTGCCAGTAGTACCTCGCAGGGGGCCCTCACCGGGGAGCTGTTTTTT. Amino acid sequence: CASSTSQGALTGELFF.

J is TRBJ1-3 and V is TRBV9; D unresolved. Trimming removed 0 bases from V and 0 bases from J, with 7 bases in between. This CDR3 is built from 15 residues. CDR1 SGDLS and CDR2 YYNGEE come from the germline V gene. The CDR3 loop is CASSVDFSSGNTIYF. The CDR3 nucleotides read TGTGCCAGCAGCGTAGACTTCAGCTCTGGAAACACCATATATTTT.

The genes are TRBV7-2 and TRBJ2-5; D is ambiguous. CDR3 length equals 16 residues. V dropped 5 bases and J dropped 1 base, with 17 bases sitting between them. CDR1 is SGHTA and CDR2 is FQGNSA in the germline V gene. CDR3 nucleotides: TGTGCCAGCAGCCCTCGCGGCCCTCAACCCCAAGAGACCCAGTACTTC. Protein product: CASSPRGPQPQETQYF. The full variable domain, with the rest looked up from reference TRBV7-2 and TRBJ2-5, is GAGVSQSPSNKVTEKGKDVELRCDPISGHTALYWYRQSLGQGLEFLIYFQGNSAPDKSGLPSDRFSAERTGGSVSTLTIQRTQQEDSAVYLCASSPRGPQPQETQYFGPGTRLLVL.

The rearrangement links TRBV6-7 to TRBJ2-7, with unresolved D. TRBV6-7 is identified as an open reading frame with a role that is uncertain. Trimming took off 6 bases at V and 0 bases at J, with 21 bases between the two ends. The CDR3 length is 17 residues. As DNA, the CDR3 is TGTGCCAGCAGGGTACCCCTTCTAGGAGTAAGCTCCTACGAGCAGTACTTC. Translated, it gives CASRVPLLGVSSYEQYF.

This clone came up a few times. The chain recombines TRBV11-2 with TRBJ1-2; no firm D call. This CDR3 is built from 12 residues. Trimming took off 4 bases at V and 7 bases at J, with 10 bases between the two ends. The germline CDR1 and CDR2 sequences are SGHAT and FQNNGV. As DNA, the CDR3 is TGTGCCAGCAGCTCCCGACCGGGTGGCTACACCTTC. This encodes CASSSRPGGYTF.

The chain has TRBV18 and TRBJ1-2; the D gene is possibly TRBD1 (5 bases). The V end was cut by 3 bases, the J end by 4 bases, with 15 bases between. This CDR3 has 15 amino acids. Per germline, CDR1 KGHSH and CDR2 LQKENI. The CDR3 loop reads CASSPQEGGGYGYTF. In DNA form, the CDR3 reads TGTGCCAGCTCACCCCAAGAAGGTGGGGGCTATGGCTACACCTTC.

V is TRBV28 and J is TRBJ1-1; D gene ambiguous. Germline-derived CDR1 and CDR2 are MDHEN and SYDVKM. V dropped 6 bases and J dropped 1 base, with 6 bases sitting between them. The CDR3 is 12 residues long. This CDR3 reads CASRRRNTEAFF. In nucleotides, the CDR3 is TGTGCCAGCAGGCGGAGGAACACTGAAGCTTTCTTT.

V and J are TRBV7-2 and TRBJ1-5; the match to TRBD1 covers 8 bases. Looked up from germline, CDR1 is SGHTA and CDR2 is FQGNSA. This CDR3 region has 14 residues. V was clipped by 8 bases and J by 6 bases; unmatched bases: 9. The DNA for the CDR3 is TGTGCCAGCGGCCATTCAGGGGGCGGTCAGCCCCAGCATTTT. It specifies CASGHSGGGQPQHF.

This clone occurred a few times. The V call is TRBV6-6, the J call TRBJ2-3, with 9 bases that match TRBD2. V dropped 6 bases and J dropped 1; count of bases not matched to a gene: 2. This CDR3 is built from 14 residues. Germline V CDR1 and CDR2: MNHNY, SVGAGI (reference sequence). CDR3 sequence (DNA): TGTGCCAGCAGGCCTAGCGGGGGCACAGATACGCAGTATTTT. It yields the protein CASRPSGGTDTQYF.

V and J are TRBV2 and TRBJ2-6; D is uncertain. The germline V and J ends were trimmed by 9 bases and 0 bases, with 6 bases remaining between them. Germline-derived CDR1 and CDR2 are SNHLY and FYNNEI. The CDR3 has 13 amino acids. The CDR3 here is CASRDSGANVLTF. Written as DNA, the CDR3 is TGTGCCAGTAGGGACTCTGGGGCCAACGTCCTGACTTTC.

The V call is TRBV30, the J call TRBJ1-2; 12 bases map to TRBD1. Trimming removed 6 bases from V and 3 bases from J; junction bases left unmatched: 8. The germline gives CDR1 GTSNPN, CDR2 SVGIG (reference sequence). The CDR3 totals 15 residues. The CDR3 DNA is TGTGCCTGCCAGACGGGGACAGGGGGCTACTATGGCTACACCTTC. Translating it yields CACQTGTGGYYGYTF.

The chain couples TRBV7-2 to TRBJ1-5; D is undetermined. This CDR3 is built from 12 residues. Germline assignment: CDR1 SGHTA and CDR2 FQGNSA. Between the trimmed V and J ends, which lost 8 bases and 1 base, there was a span of 6 bases. CDR3: CASSLSNQPQHF. The CDR3 bases are TGTGCCAGCTCCCTGAGCAATCAGCCCCAGCATTTT.